This T cell receptor beta chain stems from a study of CD8 T cells in Susac syndrome. General study findings and limits: In Susac syndrome, the CD4+ T cell repertoires did not show clonal expansion.

TCR beta sequencing covered blood CD8+ and CD4+ T cells. FACS was used to enrich TEMRA cells, whereas the CD8+ and CD4+ T cells were obtained by negative isolation. A quantity of about 0.5 to 1 ug RNA underwent reverse transcription using random hexamers. TCR beta CDR3 was amplified by immunoSEQ multiplex PCR. This amplification extended across 54 Vbeta and 13 Jbeta segments. TCRdb re-called the immunoSEQ multiplex PCR reads through MiXCR, storing one row per CDR3 protein. The profile shows about 150,000 distinct CDR3 sequences, around 95% of them singletons. A word on this clonotype: Antigen: not known.

The CDR3 is made up of 12 amino acids. Trimming shortened V by 4 bases and J by 2 bases, and 8 bases separated the two germline ends. CDR1 is DFQATT, CDR2 SNEGSKA, per germline (reference sequence). The sequence came from a human donor with Susac syndrome. This sequence joins TRBV20-1 and TRBJ1-1; no definite D call. Input material: CD4+ T cells from PBMCs. CDR3 protein: CSANPLNTEAFF. CDR3 in DNA: TGCAGTGCTAATCCACTAAACACTGAAGCTTTCTTT.